This TCR beta chain was profiled in a study of cytomegalovirus exposure and HLA in healthy donors. The PCR contained 60 Vbeta and 13 Jbeta primers. This table comes from immunoSEQ multiplex PCR, and its TCRdb copy is limited to in-frame clones, with some not included. The top ten clones hold about 1.3% of a sample with about 150,000 clones, around 75% of them seen once. This clone was seen just once. This CDR3 has 13 residues. Per the germline V gene, CDR1 is MNHEY and CDR2 is SMNVEV (reference sequence). Deletions cut 2 bases from V and 2 bases from J, with 6 bases between. Sequenced sample: PBMCs. This clonotype originated in a young man in good health and CMV-seronegative. The V call is TRBV27, the J call TRBJ1-2, with D perhaps TRBD1 (6 bases). The DNA of the CDR3 is TGTGCCAGCAGTTTAAGGGGGAACTATGGCTACACCTTC. This gives the protein CASSLRGNYGYTF.